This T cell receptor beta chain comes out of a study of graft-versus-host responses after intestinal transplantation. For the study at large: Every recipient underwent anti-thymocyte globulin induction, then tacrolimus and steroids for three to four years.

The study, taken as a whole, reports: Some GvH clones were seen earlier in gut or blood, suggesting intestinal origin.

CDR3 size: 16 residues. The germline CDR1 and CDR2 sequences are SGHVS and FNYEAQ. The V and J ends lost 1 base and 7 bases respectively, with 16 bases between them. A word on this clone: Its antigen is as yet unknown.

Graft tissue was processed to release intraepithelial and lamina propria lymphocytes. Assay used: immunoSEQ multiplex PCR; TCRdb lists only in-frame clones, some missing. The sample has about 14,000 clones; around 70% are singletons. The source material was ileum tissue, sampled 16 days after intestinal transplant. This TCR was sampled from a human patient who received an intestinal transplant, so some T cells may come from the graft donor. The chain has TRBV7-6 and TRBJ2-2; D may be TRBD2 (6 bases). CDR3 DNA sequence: TGTGCCAGCAGCTTAGTAGTCGGCGGGGCGGGCGGGGAGCTGTTTTTT. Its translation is CASSLVVGGAGGELFF.